The 28 T cell receptor beta chains given below trace back to one sample, sequenced in a study of T cells in pancreatic ductal adenocarcinoma. Selected pancreatic ductal adenocarcinoma patients had undergone surgery without neoadjuvant therapy. Libraries were prepared by immunoSEQ multiplex PCR; TCRdb keeps only in-frame clonotypes and omits some of them. The sample contains 97,000 or so clones, about 95% of which appear only once. Sample: PBMCs. Receptor source: a human donor with pancreatic ductal adenocarcinoma.

This chain connects TRBV15 to TRBJ2-5; D perhaps matches TRBD2 (6 bases). The J call may be wrong; the DNA end is better matched by TRBJ2-7. Germline-derived CDR1 and CDR2 are LNHNV and YYDKDF (reference sequence). The CDR3 totals 15 residues. CDR3: CATSRGHGSSYEQYF. CDR3 bases: TGTGCCACCAGCAGAGGTCACGGGAGCTCCTACGAGCAGTACTTC.

This clone was observed a handful of times. The chain is built from TRBV5-1 and TRBJ1-1; the D gene is possibly TRBD1 (6 bases). The CDR3 contains 13 residues. The germline V gene has CDR1 SGHRS and CDR2 YFSETQ. Trimming removed 0 bases at V and 3 bases at J, with 6 bases between. The DNA for the CDR3 is TGCGCCAGCAGCTTGGACAGGGACACTGAAGCTTTCTTT. Protein sequence: CASSLDRDTEAFF.

This chain connects TRBV11-2 to TRBJ2-3; D remains unclear. V was cut by 2 bases and J by 4 bases, with 7 bases left in between. This CDR3 spans 13 amino acids. Germline lookup yields CDR1 SGHAT and CDR2 FQNNGV. The CDR3 protein is CASSLQEPDTQYF. DNA of the CDR3: TGTGCCAGCAGCTTACAAGAGCCAGATACGCAGTATTTT.

The chain recombines TRBV5-4 with TRBJ1-2; weak D call: TRBD1 (5 bases). This CDR3 comprises 15 residues. In germline, CDR1 is SGHNT, CDR2 YYREEE (reference sequence). Trimming cost V 2 bases and J 8 bases, with 19 bases left between them. CDR3 nucleotide sequence: TGTGCCAGCAGCTTAGGTCAGGGAGGGCCATTAGGCTACACCTTC. Translating it yields CASSLGQGGPLGYTF.

The rearrangement links TRBV29-1 to TRBJ2-7; 7 bases are a match to TRBD1. The CDR3 length is 14 residues. The germline V gene has CDR1 SQVTM and CDR2 ANQGSEA. J was trimmed by 4 bases and V by 6 bases; bases with no gene match: 12. CDR3 sequence: CSVGGPGNRYEQYF. DNA for the CDR3: TGCAGCGTAGGGGGCCCCGGGAATCGGTACGAGCAGTACTTC.

This chain uses TRBV11-2 with TRBJ2-3; TRBD2 matches at 8 bases. V shed 6 bases, J shed 2 bases, and the junction held 7 bases outside the gene matches. The V gene's germline CDR1 is SGHAT and CDR2 FQNNGV. CDR3 length equals 15 residues. CDR3 region: CASSLLADVTDTQYF. CDR3 DNA sequence: TGTGCCAGCAGTTTACTAGCGGACGTCACAGATACGCAGTATTTT.

The chain carries TRBV30 and TRBJ1-2, with a possible D match to TRBD1 (5 bases). Germline V gene sequence: CDR1 GTSNPN, CDR2 SVGIG (reference sequence). The V end was cut by 7 bases, the J end by 8 bases, with 20 bases between. The CDR3 runs 13 residues. The CDR3 nucleotides are TGTGCCTCCGGAACCCAGGACACTCCCGGCTACACCTTC. Its translation: CASGTQDTPGYTF.

This clone is a singleton in its sample. V is TRBV5-5 and J is TRBJ1-4; TRBD1 might be the D (5 bases). There are 14 residues in the CDR3. Between the trimmed V and J ends, which lost 4 bases and 5 bases, there was a span of 12 bases. Germline assignment: CDR1 SGHKS and CDR2 YYEKEE (reference sequence). The CDR3: CASSLDRRNEKLFF. CDR3 sequence (DNA): TGTGCCAGCAGCCTAGACAGACGAAATGAAAAACTGTTTTTT.

This clone was seen once. This sequence joins TRBV7-9 and TRBJ2-3; a possible D gene is TRBD1 (5 bases). The germline V and J ends were trimmed by 2 bases and 2 bases, with 8 bases remaining between them. CDR1 is SEHNR and CDR2 is FQNEAQ in the germline V gene (reference sequence). The CDR3 is 14 residues long. CDR3 sequence reads: CASSLRQNTDTQYF. CDR3 nucleotide sequence: TGTGCCAGCAGCTTAAGACAGAACACAGATACGCAGTATTTT. Based on the CDR3 plus reference TRBV7-9 and TRBJ2-3, the full variable domain is DTGVSQNPRHKITKRGQNVTFRCDPISEHNRLYWYRQTLGQGPEFLTYFQNEAQLEKSRLLSDRFSAERPKGSFSTLEIQRTEQGDSAMYLCASSLRQNTDTQYFGPGTRLTVL.

This chain links TRBV9 with TRBJ2-3; D gene unclear. The V end was cut by 0 bases, the J end by 6 bases, with 5 bases between. Per germline, CDR1 SGDLS and CDR2 YYNGEE. This CDR3 is 12 amino acids long. CDR3 residues: CASSVGSDTQYF. The DNA for the CDR3 is TGTGCCAGCAGCGTAGGAAGCGATACGCAGTATTTT.

V is TRBV30 and J is TRBJ2-7; D possibly corresponds to TRBD1 (5 bases). V was clipped by 5 bases and J by 6 bases, with 14 bases between them. This CDR3 contains 12 residues. The V gene's germline CDR1 is GTSNPN and CDR2 SVGIG (reference sequence). The CDR3 sequence: CAWSGATVEQYF. The CDR3 bases are TGTGCCTGGTCTGGGGCGACAGTCGAGCAGTACTTC. The variable domain in full, completed from reference TRBV30 and TRBJ2-7, reads SQTIHQWPATLVQPVGSPLSLECTVEGTSNPNLYWYRQAAGRGLQLLFYSVGIGQISSEVPQNLSASRPQDRQFILSSKKLLLSDSGFYLCAWSGATVEQYFGPGTRLTVT.

Details on this clone: One end of the junction is discordant with germline, which a read error may explain. The chain joins TRBV20-1 to TRBJ2-5; D unclear. The CDR3 totals 10 residues. Germline CDR1 and CDR2: DFQATT and SNEGSKA (reference sequence). CDR3 DNA: TGCAGTGCTTCAAGAGAGGCCCAGTACTTC. Translated, it gives CSASREAQYF.

Only a few counts were recorded for this clone. The chain employs TRBV5-1 and TRBJ2-3, with D maybe TRBD2 (5 bases). V gave up 4 bases and J gave up 2 bases, with 29 bases separating them. Germline V gene data show CDR1 as SGHRS and CDR2 as YFSETQ. This CDR3 contains 20 residues. The DNA of the CDR3 is TGCGCCAGCAGCCGCATTACATCCGGACTGGTCGGGCGGGTCACAGATACGCAGTATTTT. Protein product: CASSRITSGLVGRVTDTQYF. Variable domain in full (rest from reference TRBV5-1 and TRBJ2-3): KAGVTQTPRYLIKTRGQQVTLSCSPISGHRSVSWYQQTPGQGLQFLFEYFSETQRNKGNFPGRFSGRQFSNSRSEMNVSTLELGDSALYLCASSRITSGLVGRVTDTQYFGPGTRLTVL.

This rearrangement joins TRBV10-2 to TRBJ2-1; weak D call: TRBD1 (8 bases). V was clipped by 6 bases and J by 1 base, with 16 bases between them. The CDR3 loop spans 16 amino acids. CDR1 is WSHSY and CDR2 is SAAADI in the germline V gene. The CDR3 spells CASSNYRGGSYNEQFF. The CDR3, as DNA: TGCGCCAGCAGCAACTACAGGGGGGGATCCTACAATGAGCAGTTCTTC.

The gene calls are TRBV27 and TRBJ1-1; unclear D gene. The ends were cut back, 7 bases at V and 8 bases at J, with 17 bases in the middle. Germline CDR1 reads MNHEY; CDR2 reads SMNVEV (reference sequence). The CDR3 sequence is 13 residues long. CDR3 nucleotides: TGTGCCAGCACGGGGTCTGTCGGGAGGGAAGCTTTCTTT. This codes for CASTGSVGREAFF.

This rearrangement joins TRBV28 to TRBJ2-7, with TRBD2 matching over 13 bases. Germline CDR1 and CDR2: MDHEN and SYDVKM. The CDR3 has 15 residues. Unmatched junction bases numbered 8, after V lost 4 bases and J lost 8 bases. The CDR3 DNA sequence: TGTGCCAGCAGTTCCCCCTGGACTAGCGGGAGTAAGCAGTACTTC. Residues: CASSSPWTSGSKQYF.

This chain connects TRBV18 to TRBJ2-7; TRBD1 agrees at 9 bases. Losses at the gene ends were 2 bases for V and 3 bases for J; bases not matched to a gene: 5. The germline CDR1 and CDR2 sequences are KGHSH and LQKENI. The CDR3 spans 15 residues. CDR3 sequence: CASSPDGTGFYEQYF. The CDR3 nucleotides are TGTGCCAGCTCACCAGATGGGACAGGGTTCTACGAGCAGTACTTC.

This sequence joins TRBV6-5 and TRBJ2-5; D not resolved. Trimming removed 6 bases at V and 4 bases at J, with 9 bases between. Germline CDR1 and CDR2: MNHEY and SVGAGI. The CDR3 contains 12 residues. The chain's CDR3 is CASSRHGETQYF. In DNA, the CDR3 is TGTGCCAGCAGCCGACATGGAGAGACCCAGTACTTC.

The chain joins TRBV19 to TRBJ2-7; 7 bases map to TRBD2. Per the germline V gene, CDR1 is LNHDA and CDR2 is SQIVND (reference sequence). This CDR3 has 14 amino acids. V lost 3 bases to trimming and J lost 3 bases; unmatched junction nucleotides: 5. The CDR3 DNA sequence: TGTGCCAGTAGTATCGGGGGGACGAGCTACGAGCAGTACTTC. Its translation is CASSIGGTSYEQYF.

V gene TRBV18 combines with J gene TRBJ2-1; TRBD2 aligns across 7 bases. Germline CDR1 reads KGHSH; CDR2 reads LQKENI. The CDR3 covers 15 residues. V shed 8 bases and J 12 bases; nucleotides not matched to a gene: 19. The CDR3 DNA reads TGTGCCAGCACAAGCGGGACCCGCGCAATTGTCAGGCAGTTCTTC. It encodes CASTSGTRAIVRQFF.

The J gene is TRBJ2-7, the V gene TRBV10-3; 7 bases line up with TRBD2. The V gene's germline CDR1 is ENHRY and CDR2 SYGVKD. With V trimmed by 10 bases and J by 1 base, 4 bases remained unmatched. The CDR3 runs 12 residues. CDR3 protein: CATAGRSYEQYF. In DNA form, the CDR3 reads TGTGCCACGGCCGGGAGGTCCTACGAGCAGTACTTC.

The chain combines TRBV18 with TRBJ2-7, with D perhaps matching TRBD2 (6 bases). Looked up from germline, CDR1 is KGHSH and CDR2 is LQKENI. The ends were cut back, 3 bases at V and 6 bases at J, with 9 bases in the middle. This CDR3 is built from 12 residues. CDR3 nucleotides: TGTGCCAGCTCACCGGGCGGGATCGAGCAGTACTTC. This translates into CASSPGGIEQYF.

The rearrangement uses TRBV11-3 and TRBJ2-2; no firm D call. Trimming cost V 1 base and J 5 bases, with 5 bases left between them. This CDR3 is built from 13 residues. The germline V gene encodes CDR1 SGHNT and CDR2 YENEEA. CDR3: CASSLGVTGELFF. The CDR3 DNA follows: TGTGCCAGCAGCTTAGGAGTAACCGGGGAGCTGTTTTTT.

The CDR3 spells CASSGVDRGSYNEQFF. CDR3 nucleotides: TGTGCCAGCAGTGGTGTGGACAGGGGGTCCTACAATGAGCAGTTCTTC. This rearrangement joins TRBV2 to TRBJ2-1; 10 bases are a match to TRBD1. Germline CDR1 and CDR2: SNHLY and FYNNEI. J lost 1 base, V lost 4 bases, and 4 bases had no gene match. The CDR3 is 16 residues long.

The gene calls are TRBV2 and TRBJ1-5, with D tentatively TRBD1 (5 bases). The length of the CDR3 is 14 residues. Trimming took 3 bases from V and 6 from J, leaving 12 bases between them. The V gene's germline CDR1 is SNHLY and CDR2 FYNNEI. The CDR3 DNA sequence: TGTGCCAGCAGTGAGAGTACCGGGGGTCAGCCCCAGCATTTT. It is translated as CASSESTGGQPQHF.

This chain links TRBV5-1 with TRBJ2-3; TRBD2 matches 12 bases. This CDR3 has 16 residues. V trimming: 3 bases; J trimming: 3 bases; junction bases outside the gene matches: 5. Germline V gene data show CDR1 as SGHRS and CDR2 as YFSETQ. DNA of the CDR3: TGCGCCAGCAGCTCCGGACTAGCGGGACGTACAGATACGCAGTATTTT. It translates to CASSSGLAGRTDTQYF.

The CDR3 nucleotides are TGTGCCAGCAGCTTGGAGACAGGGGGAGATACGCAGTATTTT. It specifies CASSLETGGDTQYF. The chain recombines TRBV5-6 with TRBJ2-3; 9 bases agree with TRBD1. V shed 0 bases, J shed 5 bases, and the junction held 1 base outside the gene matches. Germline assignment: CDR1 SGHDT and CDR2 YYEEEE. CDR3 length equals 14 residues.

V is TRBV28 and J is TRBJ2-2, with a weak D call TRBD1 (6 bases). The V end lost 8 bases, the J end lost 4 bases, and 11 bases lay between the germline ends. CDR1 MDHEN and CDR2 SYDVKM come from the germline V gene. This CDR3 has 13 residues. CDR3 in DNA: TGTGCCAGCGCGTACAGGGTCACCGGGGAGCTGTTTTTT. Protein product: CASAYRVTGELFF.